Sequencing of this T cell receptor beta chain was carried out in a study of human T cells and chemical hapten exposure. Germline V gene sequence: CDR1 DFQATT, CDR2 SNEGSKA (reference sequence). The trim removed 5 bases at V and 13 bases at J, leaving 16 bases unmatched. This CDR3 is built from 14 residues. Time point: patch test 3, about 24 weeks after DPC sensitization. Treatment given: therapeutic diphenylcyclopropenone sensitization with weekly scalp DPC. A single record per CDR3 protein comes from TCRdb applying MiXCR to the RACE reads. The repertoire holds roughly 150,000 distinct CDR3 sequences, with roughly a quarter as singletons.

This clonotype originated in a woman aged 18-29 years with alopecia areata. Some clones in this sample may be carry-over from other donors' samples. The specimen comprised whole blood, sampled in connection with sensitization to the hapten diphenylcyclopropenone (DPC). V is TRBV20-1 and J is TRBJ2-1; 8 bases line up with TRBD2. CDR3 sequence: CSAQLGLEGYRQFF. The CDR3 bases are TGCAGTGCTCAGTTGGGACTAGAGGGCTATCGACAGTTCTTC.